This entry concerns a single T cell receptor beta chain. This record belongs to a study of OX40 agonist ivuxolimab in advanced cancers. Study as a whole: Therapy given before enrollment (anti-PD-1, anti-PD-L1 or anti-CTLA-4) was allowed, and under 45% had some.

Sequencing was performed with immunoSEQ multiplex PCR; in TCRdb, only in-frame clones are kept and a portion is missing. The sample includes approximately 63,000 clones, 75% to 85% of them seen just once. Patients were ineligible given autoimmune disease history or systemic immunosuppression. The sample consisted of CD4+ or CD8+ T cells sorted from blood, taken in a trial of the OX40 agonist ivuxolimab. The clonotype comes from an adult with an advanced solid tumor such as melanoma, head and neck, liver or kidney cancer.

CDR3 coding DNA: TGCGCCAGCTGTCAGGGACAGCTATCCTACGAGCAGTACTTC. It yields the protein CASCQGQLSYEQYF. The rearrangement links TRBV5-1 to TRBJ2-5, with 7 bases fitting TRBD1. The end of the DNA aligns better with TRBJ2-7, so the J call may be wrong. The CDR3 extends over 14 amino acids. The V gene's germline CDR1 is SGHRS and CDR2 YFSETQ.